A single sample is the source of the 30 T cell receptor beta chains below, sequenced in a study of CD8 T cells in ankylosing spondylitis. General observations from the study: There was a TCR beta motif, made of several highly homologous variants, that appeared characteristic of ankylosing spondylitis blood.

TCRdb itself ran the 5' RACE reads through MiXCR, one entry per CDR3 protein. Among over 400,000 distinct CDR3 sequences listed, 25% to 30% were seen once. Antigens for these TCRs are unknown. Specimen: blood, either unsorted or a sorted T cell fraction (not recorded which). The origin of the receptors is a male donor with ankylosing spondylitis.

CDR3 DNA: TGTGCCAGCAGTTTAAGCTGGGCTACCTACAATGAGCAGTTCTTC. It codes for CASSLSWATYNEQFF. The genes are TRBV27 and TRBJ2-1; D gene uncertain. This CDR3 region has 15 residues. Germline V gene sequence: CDR1 MNHEY, CDR2 SMNVEV (reference sequence). With 2 bases removed from V and 2 bases from J, the gap between germline ends came to 10 bases.

The CDR3, as DNA: TGTGCCAGCAGCTTACGACTAGCGAGCACAGATACGCAGTATTTT. Translated: CASSLRLASTDTQYF. The V call is TRBV7-2, the J call TRBJ2-3, with 8 nucleotides matching TRBD2. This CDR3 spans 15 amino acids. The V gene's germline CDR1 is SGHTA and CDR2 FQGNSA. V lost 2 bases and J lost 0; bases outside the gene matches: 1.

This clonotype has only a few counts. This chain links TRBV18 with TRBJ2-3; D perhaps matches TRBD2 (6 bases). This CDR3 is 15 amino acids long. V was pared by 6 bases and J by 4 bases, with 17 bases between. Germline loops: CDR1 KGHSH, CDR2 LQKENI. Here the CDR3 DNA reads TGTGCCAGCTCGGAACGACGGGAGTCGCCAGATACGCAGTATTTT. This codes for CASSERRESPDTQYF.

The chain joins TRBV20-1 to TRBJ2-7; D is uncertain. CDR1 and CDR2 (germline): DFQATT, SNEGSKA (reference sequence). The V end lost 0 bases, the J end lost 4 bases, and 10 bases lay between the germline ends. CDR3 size: 13 residues. The CDR3 nucleotides read TGCAGTGCTAGAGATTTGCGGAAATACGAGCAGTACTTC. Translation gives CSARDLRKYEQYF.

The rearrangement links TRBV14 to TRBJ2-7, with TRBD2 as a possible D gene (6 bases). This CDR3 region has 15 residues. V lost 1 base and J 3 bases, leaving 13 bases between the germline ends. Germline V gene data show CDR1 as SGHDN and CDR2 as FVKESK. The CDR3 is CASSQVPGEIYEQYF. CDR3 DNA: TGTGCCAGCAGCCAAGTACCGGGGGAGATCTACGAGCAGTACTTC.

The chain employs TRBV4-1 and TRBJ2-1; D ambiguous. This CDR3 has 16 amino acids. Germline assignment: CDR1 MGHRA and CDR2 YSYEKL. V was cut by 2 bases and J by 5 bases, with 16 bases left in between. CDR3: CASSQPPGPQNNEQFF. The CDR3, as DNA: TGCGCCAGCAGCCAACCACCCGGCCCACAGAACAATGAGCAGTTCTTC.

V usage is TRBV7-9 and J usage is TRBJ2-1; D may be TRBD1 (6 bases). V shed 5 bases and J shed 7 bases, with 9 bases lying between them. This CDR3 spans 12 amino acids. Germline V gene lookup returns CDR1 SEHNR and CDR2 FQNEAQ (reference sequence). The CDR3 spells CASSDGTNEQFF. The CDR3 coding sequence is TGTGCCAGCAGCGACGGGACAAATGAGCAGTTCTTC.

Written as DNA, the CDR3 is TGCAGCCTCCGAAGGGGTGGAAACACTGAAGCTTTCTTT. Translating it yields CSLRRGGNTEAFF. The chain employs TRBV29-1 and TRBJ1-1, with D possibly TRBD1 on 5 matching bases. The germline V gene has CDR1 SQVTM and CDR2 ANQGSEA. Trimming removed 8 bases at V and 2 bases at J, with 15 bases between. The CDR3 is 13 amino acids.

V gene TRBV20-1 combines with J gene TRBJ1-5; TRBD1 might be the D (6 bases). This CDR3 is 15 amino acids long. The germline gives CDR1 DFQATT, CDR2 SNEGSKA (reference sequence). Trimming left V 1 base short and J 0 bases short, with 10 bases between. CDR3 region: CSARGLGGSNQPQHF. CDR3 nucleotide sequence: TGCAGTGCTAGAGGATTAGGGGGTAGCAATCAGCCCCAGCATTTT.

The chain recombines TRBV6-1 with TRBJ1-2, with a tentative D call TRBD1 (6 bases). The ends were cut back, 5 bases at V and 4 bases at J, with 17 bases in the middle. The germline V gene has CDR1 MNHNS and CDR2 SASEGT. The CDR3 has 15 residues. The CDR3 DNA reads TGTGCCAGCAGTCCGGCCGGGGGCAGGGCCTATGGCTACACCTTC. The encoded protein is CASSPAGGRAYGYTF.

The J gene is TRBJ1-1, the V gene TRBV28, with D possibly matching TRBD1 (5 bases). V was clipped by 4 bases and J by 3 bases, with 12 bases between them. Germline-derived CDR1 and CDR2 are MDHEN and SYDVKM. The CDR3 is made up of 14 amino acids. CDR3 sequence: CASSSWGGHTEAFF. The CDR3 DNA reads as TGTGCCAGCAGTTCCTGGGGGGGACACACTGAAGCTTTCTTT.

This clonotype was counted a few times. DNA for the CDR3: TGCAGTGCTAGTGTCTTTCCTAGCACAGATACGCAGTATTTT. This encodes CSASVFPSTDTQYF. This chain links TRBV20-1 with TRBJ2-3; no clear D. Germline assignment: CDR1 DFQATT and CDR2 SNEGSKA (reference sequence). The CDR3 runs 14 residues. V gave up 3 bases and J gave up 0 bases, with 10 bases separating them.

V gene TRBV5-6 combines with J gene TRBJ2-5; 7 bases align to TRBD1. The CDR3 has 16 amino acids. Germline trimming cut 1 base from V and 1 base from J; bases unmatched to any gene: 7. Germline CDR1 SGHDT, CDR2 YYEEEE. CDR3 nucleotide sequence: TGTGCCAGCAGCTTGACAGGGGTCGCCCCCCAAGAGACCCAGTACTTC. It encodes CASSLTGVAPQETQYF.

There are a few counts of this clonotype. This chain links TRBV5-1 with TRBJ2-1; possible D gene TRBD2, 5 bases. The CDR3 is 15 amino acids. The V end was cut by 0 bases, the J end by 5 bases, with 12 bases between. From germline, CDR1 is SGHRS and CDR2 YFSETQ. The CDR3 loop reads CASSLGTPPNNEQFF. The CDR3 nucleotides read TGCGCCAGCAGCTTGGGGACTCCCCCAAACAATGAGCAGTTCTTC.

The chain employs TRBV29-1 and TRBJ1-1, with D possibly being TRBD1 (5 bases). In germline, CDR1 is SQVTM, CDR2 ANQGSEA. The CDR3 contains 12 residues. Between the trimmed V and J ends, which lost 7 bases and 11 bases, there was a span of 20 bases. The DNA for the CDR3 is TGCAGCGAACCCCGGGGAGGGGAGAATGCTTTCTTT. The encoded protein is CSEPRGGENAFF.

The rearrangement joins TRBV28 to TRBJ2-5, with D possibly matching TRBD1 (6 bases). V was clipped by 1 base and J by 4 bases, with 13 bases between them. Looked up from germline, CDR1 is MDHEN and CDR2 is SYDVKM. The CDR3 is 15 amino acids. This chain's CDR3 is CASSLSSGDIETQYF. In DNA, the CDR3 is TGTGCCAGCAGTTTATCCTCAGGGGATATAGAGACCCAGTACTTC.

Many counts were recorded for this clonotype. The rearrangement joins TRBV5-1 to TRBJ2-1; D ambiguous. Per the germline V gene, CDR1 is SGHRS and CDR2 is YFSETQ. With 0 bases removed from V and 0 bases from J, the gap between germline ends came to 7 bases. The CDR3 contains 15 residues. The CDR3 reads CASSLEVGSYNEQFF. The CDR3 DNA reads TGCGCCAGCAGCTTGGAAGTAGGCTCCTACAATGAGCAGTTCTTC.

Ten or more counts support this clonotype. Here the CDR3 reads CASSFTGVYGYTF. For the CDR3, the DNA is TGTGCCAGCAGTTTCACAGGCGTCTATGGCTACACCTTC. The chain uses TRBV12-3 or TRBV12-4 and TRBJ1-2; D might be TRBD1 (5 bases). The CDR3 has 13 residues. V lost 3 bases to trimming and J lost 4 bases, with 9 bases between them.

The V gene is TRBV5-6, the J gene TRBJ2-1; D may be TRBD1 (5 bases). Germline CDR1 is SGHDT and CDR2 is YYEEEE. This CDR3 is 19 amino acids long. V lost 2 bases and J lost 3, with 24 bases in between. The CDR3 reads CASSFIRSLIQRGYNEQFF. The CDR3 DNA reads TGTGCCAGCAGCTTTATCAGGTCCCTAATCCAAAGGGGCTACAATGAGCAGTTCTTC.

This clonotype was observed at least ten times. The V call is TRBV12-3 or TRBV12-4, the J call TRBJ1-5; 7 bases fit TRBD1. With 5 bases clipped from V and 6 bases from J, the junction kept 7 bases outside the gene matches. CDR3 length equals 14 residues. The CDR3 DNA reads as TGTGCCAGCAGTGGGGAGGGGGCAGGTCAGCCCCAGCATTTT. It codes for CASSGEGAGQPQHF.

The chain uses TRBV6-1 and TRBJ2-7; TRBD1 matches 9 bases. CDR1 is MNHNS and CDR2 is SASEGT in the germline V gene. The V and J ends lost 6 bases and 6 bases, in that order; junction bases with no gene match: 9. The CDR3 is made up of 14 amino acids. The CDR3 loop reads CASRPVRTGAEQYV. The CDR3 coding sequence is TGTGCCAGCAGGCCCGTTCGGACAGGGGCCGAGCAGTACGTC.

The chain recombines TRBV2 with TRBJ1-5; no reliable D call. V was cut by 3 bases and J by 2 bases, with 5 bases left in between. Germline values: CDR1 SNHLY, CDR2 FYNNEI. This CDR3 comprises 13 residues. This CDR3 is CASSDLGNQPQHF. CDR3 DNA: TGTGCCAGCAGTGATTTGGGCAATCAGCCCCAGCATTTT. Looking up the rest from reference TRBV2 and TRBJ1-5 gives the full variable domain: EPEVTQTPSHQVTQMGQEVILRCVPISNHLYFYWYRQILGQKVEFLVSFYNNEISEKSEIFDDQFSVERPDGSNFTLKIRSTKLEDSAMYFCASSDLGNQPQHFGDGTRLSIL.

V gene TRBV3-1 combines with J gene TRBJ2-2; D not resolved. The CDR3 has 15 residues. The V end lost 0 bases, the J end lost 5 bases, and 10 bases lay between the germline ends. The germline V gene encodes CDR1 LGHDT and CDR2 YNNKEL (reference sequence). CDR3 protein: CASSQDRKKTGELFF. In nucleotides, the CDR3 is TGTGCCAGCAGCCAAGATCGGAAAAAGACCGGGGAGCTGTTTTTT.

This chain connects TRBV5-1 to TRBJ2-1; 9 bases line up with TRBD1. The CDR3 is 13 amino acids. Germline-derived CDR1 and CDR2 are SGHRS and YFSETQ. The trim removed 2 bases at V and 15 bases at J, leaving 9 bases unmatched. The CDR3 region is CASSFNRDREWFF. The CDR3 nucleotides are TGCGCCAGCAGCTTTAACCGGGACAGGGAGTGGTTCTTC.

This clonotype was detected a few times. The rearrangement links TRBV20-1 to TRBJ1-6, with 8 positions matching TRBD1. CDR3 length: 12 amino acids. Germline V gene sequence: CDR1 DFQATT, CDR2 SNEGSKA (reference sequence). The junction had 3 bases not matched to a gene; V was cut back by 5 bases and J by 9 bases. CDR3 loop: CSARTGSSPLHF. As DNA, the CDR3 is TGCAGTGCTCGGACAGGGTCTTCACCCCTCCACTTT.

V and J are TRBV24-1 and TRBJ2-3; TRBD2 is a possible D gene (5 bases). There are 14 residues in the CDR3. Germline V gene lookup returns CDR1 KGHDR and CDR2 SFDVKD. Trimming removed 3 bases at V and 3 bases at J, with 9 bases between. The CDR3 coding sequence is TGTGCCACCAGTGATCGTACTAGAACAGATACGCAGTATTTT. Its protein is CATSDRTRTDTQYF.

The chain is built from TRBV20-1 and TRBJ2-1; 12 nucleotides match TRBD1. The CDR3 length is 14 residues. The trim removed 5 bases at V and 3 bases at J, leaving 2 bases unmatched. Germline assignment: CDR1 DFQATT and CDR2 SNEGSKA (reference sequence). CDR3 DNA: TGCAGTGCTGGGGACAGGGGGCTCTACAATGAGCAGTTCTTC. It codes for CSAGDRGLYNEQFF.

This clonotype occurred once. The chain recombines TRBV20-1 with TRBJ2-4, with TRBD1 identical over 8 bases. This CDR3 is 16 amino acids long. Germline V gene sequence: CDR1 DFQATT, CDR2 SNEGSKA (reference sequence). J was trimmed by 13 bases and V by 6 bases; bases with no gene match: 23. Here the CDR3 DNA reads TGCAGTGCCCCAACGGCGGACAGGGACCCCCTAGGTTCCCAGTACTTC. Translation gives CSAPTADRDPLGSQYF.

In this sample, this clonotype turned up a few times. This rearrangement joins TRBV15 to TRBJ2-1, with D possibly matching TRBD2 (6 bases). The CDR3 runs 14 residues. V dropped 1 base and J dropped 7 bases, with 11 bases sitting between them. Germline lookup yields CDR1 LNHNV and CDR2 YYDKDF (reference sequence). CDR3 in amino acids: CATSRAGGENEQFF. DNA of the CDR3: TGTGCCACCAGCAGAGCGGGCGGGGAAAATGAGCAGTTCTTC.

The chain carries TRBV7-9 and TRBJ1-5; TRBD1 agrees at 7 bases. After removal of 5 bases from V and 5 bases from J, the junction contained 9 bases not matched to a gene. The germline CDR1 and CDR2 sequences are SEHNR and FQNEAQ (reference sequence). This CDR3 is built from 15 residues. The CDR3 DNA reads TGTGCCAGCAGCGACCAGGGGGGGGGCGATCAGCCCCAGCATTTT. Amino acid sequence: CASSDQGGGDQPQHF. Full variable domain (remainder filled in from reference TRBV7-9 and TRBJ1-5): DTGVSQNPRHKITKRGQNVTFRCDPISEHNRLYWYRQTLGQGPEFLTYFQNEAQLEKSRLLSDRFSAERPKGSFSTLEIQRTEQGDSAMYLCASSDQGGGDQPQHFGDGTRLSIL.